This T cell receptor (beta chain) was documented in a study of shared T cell receptors in the human thymus. The germline V gene has CDR1 SGHRS and CDR2 YFSETQ. The CDR3 has 17 residues. Trimming took 0 bases from V and 4 from J; bases not matched to a gene: 12. Sequenced by immunoSEQ multiplex PCR; TCRdb stores in-frame clones only, minus some. The sample lists approximately 760,000 clones; roughly 88% were seen once. These same records also appear under a second study, on human thymus T cells. This second report adds: Healthy Finnish infants undergoing corrective surgery for congenital heart defects provided the donor material. In corrective heart surgery, resections were taken, and these provided the thymus tissue. Gene usage for V and J segments appeared biased in thymic and blood repertoires. As related research reported, thymic repertoires overlapped highly among unrelated individuals.

The chain combines TRBV5-1 with TRBJ1-2, with 7 bases matching TRBD1. This clonotype was obtained from a girl under two years old with a congenital heart defect. The sequencing sample was made of thymocytes. CDR3 sequence reads: CASSLVGTEFVRYGYTF. The CDR3 DNA sequence: TGCGCCAGCAGCTTGGTGGGGACAGAATTTGTCCGCTATGGCTACACCTTC.